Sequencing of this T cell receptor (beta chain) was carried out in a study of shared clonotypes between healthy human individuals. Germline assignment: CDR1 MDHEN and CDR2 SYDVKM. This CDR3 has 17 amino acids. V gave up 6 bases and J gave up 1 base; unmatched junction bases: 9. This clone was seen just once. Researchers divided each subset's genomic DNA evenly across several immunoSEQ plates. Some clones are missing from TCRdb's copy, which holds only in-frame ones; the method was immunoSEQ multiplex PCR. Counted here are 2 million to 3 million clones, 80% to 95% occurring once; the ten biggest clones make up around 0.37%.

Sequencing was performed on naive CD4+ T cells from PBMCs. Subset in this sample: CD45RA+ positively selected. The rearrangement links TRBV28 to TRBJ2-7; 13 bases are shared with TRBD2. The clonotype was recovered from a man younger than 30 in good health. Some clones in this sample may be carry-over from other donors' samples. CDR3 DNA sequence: TGTGCCAGCAGAAAAGGACTAGCGGGAGTTAGGTCCTACGAGCAGTACTTC. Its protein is CASRKGLAGVRSYEQYF.